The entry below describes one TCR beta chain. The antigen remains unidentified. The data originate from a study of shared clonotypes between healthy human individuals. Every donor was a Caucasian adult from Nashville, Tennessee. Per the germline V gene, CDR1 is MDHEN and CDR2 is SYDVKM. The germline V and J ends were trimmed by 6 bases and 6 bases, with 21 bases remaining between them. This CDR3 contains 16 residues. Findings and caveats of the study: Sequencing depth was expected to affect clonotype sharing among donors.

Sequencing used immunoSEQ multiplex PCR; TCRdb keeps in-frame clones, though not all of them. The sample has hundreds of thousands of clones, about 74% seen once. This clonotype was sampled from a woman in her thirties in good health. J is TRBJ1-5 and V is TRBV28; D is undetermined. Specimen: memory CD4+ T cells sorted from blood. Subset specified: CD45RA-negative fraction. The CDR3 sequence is CASRSLLDWRVQPQHF. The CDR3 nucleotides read TGTGCCAGCAGATCTTTACTGGACTGGAGGGTTCAGCCCCAGCATTTT. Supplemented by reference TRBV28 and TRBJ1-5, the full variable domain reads DVKVTQSSRYLVKRTGEKVFLECVQDMDHENMFWYRQDPGLGLRLIYFSYDVKMKEKGDIPEGYSVSREKKERFSLILESASTNQTSMYLCASRSLLDWRVQPQHFGDGTRLSIL.